This passage covers 10 T cell receptor beta chains from one sample sequenced in a study of blood T cell repertoires in COVID-19. The data were produced by immunoSEQ multiplex PCR, yet TCRdb's version contains in-frame clones alone and is incomplete. In the table there are about 260,000 clones, 85% to 90% of which are singletons. The sequenced material came from peripheral blood. The receptors originated from a woman aged 40 to 50 with acute or convalescent COVID-19.

The V and J genes are TRBV29-1 and TRBJ1-2; D is uncertain. Germline V gene lookup returns CDR1 SQVTM and CDR2 ANQGSEA. There are 12 residues in the CDR3. V gave up 4 bases and J gave up 1 base, with 7 bases separating them. For the CDR3, the DNA is TGCAGCGTTGTGGCAGATAACTATGGCTACACCTTC. Translated, it gives CSVVADNYGYTF.

This chain uses TRBV7-9 with TRBJ2-7; a weak D match, TRBD2 (5 bases). V lost 3 bases and J 3 bases, leaving 9 bases between the germline ends. This CDR3 is built from 13 residues. Germline assignment: CDR1 SEHNR and CDR2 FQNEAQ (reference sequence). The CDR3 bases are TGTGCCAGCAGCTTCGCTACTAGCTACGAGCAGTACGTC. The encoded protein is CASSFATSYEQYV.

This clone showed up just a few times. This chain links TRBV5-1 with TRBJ2-5, with 10 bases that match TRBD2. The CDR3 runs 15 residues. Germline assignment: CDR1 SGHRS and CDR2 YFSETQ. J was trimmed by 5 bases and V by 0 bases; bases with no gene match: 4. The CDR3 region is CASSLGSGGVETQYF. The CDR3 nucleotides are TGCGCCAGCAGCTTGGGCAGCGGGGGGGTCGAGACCCAGTACTTC.

This chain joins TRBV25-1 and TRBJ1-1, with TRBD1 matching over 8 bases. This CDR3 has 13 residues. The germline CDR1 and CDR2 sequences are MGHDK and SYGVNS. Losses at the gene ends were 6 bases for V and 13 bases for J; bases not matched to a gene: 13. CDR3 in DNA: TGTGCCAGCAGCCCACCCGGACAGGGTAAGGGTTTCTTT. This translates into CASSPPGQGKGFF.

The V gene is TRBV12-3 or TRBV12-4, the J gene TRBJ1-2, with 7 bases that match TRBD1. The CDR3 spans 13 residues. J was trimmed by 4 bases and V by 2 bases; bases with no gene match: 1. The CDR3 is CASSLQGVYGYTF. DNA of the CDR3: TGTGCCAGCAGTTTACAGGGGGTCTATGGCTACACCTTC.

The CDR3 is CAISGTQGGYTF. The CDR3, as DNA: TGTGCCATCAGTGGGACGCAGGGGGGCTACACCTTC. The V call is TRBV10-3, the J call TRBJ1-2, with a weak D call TRBD1 (6 bases). V dropped 4 bases and J dropped 8 bases, with 11 bases sitting between them. This CDR3 region has 12 residues. The V gene's germline CDR1 is ENHRY and CDR2 SYGVKD.

The rearrangement joins TRBV6-4 to TRBJ1-2; D is ambiguous. Trimming pared 7 bases from V and 0 bases from J, leaving 15 bases between. The CDR3 runs to 15 residues. The germline V gene encodes CDR1 MRHNA and CDR2 SNTAGT. The CDR3 loop reads CASTSSAGSNYGYTF. The CDR3 DNA sequence: TGTGCCAGCACCTCTTCGGCAGGTTCTAACTATGGCTACACCTTC.

The V gene is TRBV9, the J gene TRBJ2-6, with TRBD2 identical over 9 bases. CDR3 size: 18 residues. Germline assignment: CDR1 SGDLS and CDR2 YYNGEE. The J segment lost 0 bases and the V segment lost 3 bases, leaving 7 bases of the junction unmatched. The CDR3 region is CASSDTGTSISGANVLTF. The CDR3 DNA follows: TGTGCCAGCAGCGATACCGGGACTAGCATCTCTGGGGCCAACGTCCTGACTTTC. Drawing the rest from reference TRBV9 and TRBJ2-6, the complete variable domain is DSGVTQTPKHLITATGQRVTLRCSPRSGDLSVYWYQQSLDQGLQFLIQYYNGEERAKGNILERFSAQQFPDLHSELNLSSLELGDSALYFCASSDTGTSISGANVLTFGAGSRLTVL.

This chain joins TRBV30 and TRBJ2-3; D may be TRBD2 (6 bases). This CDR3 spans 16 amino acids. The V end lost 3 bases, the J end lost 4 bases, and 20 bases lay between the germline ends. Germline V gene sequence: CDR1 GTSNPN, CDR2 SVGIG (reference sequence). The CDR3 here is CAWSFGVAEGADTQYF. The CDR3 DNA reads TGTGCCTGGAGCTTCGGGGTAGCGGAGGGCGCAGATACGCAGTATTTT.

The V gene is TRBV27, the J gene TRBJ2-5; 9 nucleotides agree with TRBD2. With V trimmed by 3 bases and J by 6 bases, 5 bases remained unmatched. The CDR3 is 14 amino acids. CDR1 MNHEY and CDR2 SMNVEV come from the germline V gene (reference sequence). CDR3 coding DNA: TGTGCCAGCAGTTTCCGCGGGGGGGGGCAGACCCAGTACTTC. It is translated as CASSFRGGGQTQYF.